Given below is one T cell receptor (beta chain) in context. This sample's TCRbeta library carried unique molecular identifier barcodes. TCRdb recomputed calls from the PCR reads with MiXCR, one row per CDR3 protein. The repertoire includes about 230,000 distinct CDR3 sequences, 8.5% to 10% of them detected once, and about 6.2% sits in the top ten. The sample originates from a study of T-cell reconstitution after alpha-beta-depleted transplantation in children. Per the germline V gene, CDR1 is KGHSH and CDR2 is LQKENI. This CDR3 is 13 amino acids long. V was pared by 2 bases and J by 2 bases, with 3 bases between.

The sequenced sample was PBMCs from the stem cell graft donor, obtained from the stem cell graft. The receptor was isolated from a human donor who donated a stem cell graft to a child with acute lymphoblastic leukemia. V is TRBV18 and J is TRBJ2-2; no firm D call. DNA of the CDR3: TGTGCCAGCTCACCAAAAAACACCGGGGAGCTGTTTTTT. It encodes CASSPKNTGELFF.